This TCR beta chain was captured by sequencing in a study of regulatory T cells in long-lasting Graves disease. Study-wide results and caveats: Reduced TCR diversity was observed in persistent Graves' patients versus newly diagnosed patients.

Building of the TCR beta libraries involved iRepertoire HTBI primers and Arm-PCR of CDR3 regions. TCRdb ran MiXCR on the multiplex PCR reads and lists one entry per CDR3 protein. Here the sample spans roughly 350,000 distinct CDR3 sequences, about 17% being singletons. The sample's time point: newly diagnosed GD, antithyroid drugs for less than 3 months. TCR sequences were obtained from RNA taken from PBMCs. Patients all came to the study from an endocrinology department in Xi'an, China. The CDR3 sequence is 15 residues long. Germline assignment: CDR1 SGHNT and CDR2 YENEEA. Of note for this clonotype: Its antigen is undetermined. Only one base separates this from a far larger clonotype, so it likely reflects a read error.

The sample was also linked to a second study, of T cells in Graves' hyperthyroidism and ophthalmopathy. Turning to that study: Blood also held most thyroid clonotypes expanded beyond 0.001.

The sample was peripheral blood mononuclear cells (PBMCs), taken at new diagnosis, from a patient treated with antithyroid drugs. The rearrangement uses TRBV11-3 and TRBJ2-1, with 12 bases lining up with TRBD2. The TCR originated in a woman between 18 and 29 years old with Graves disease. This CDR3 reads CASSQRLAGVGEQLF. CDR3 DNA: TGTGCCAGCAGCCAACGACTAGCGGGAGTCGGTGAGCAGCTCTTC.